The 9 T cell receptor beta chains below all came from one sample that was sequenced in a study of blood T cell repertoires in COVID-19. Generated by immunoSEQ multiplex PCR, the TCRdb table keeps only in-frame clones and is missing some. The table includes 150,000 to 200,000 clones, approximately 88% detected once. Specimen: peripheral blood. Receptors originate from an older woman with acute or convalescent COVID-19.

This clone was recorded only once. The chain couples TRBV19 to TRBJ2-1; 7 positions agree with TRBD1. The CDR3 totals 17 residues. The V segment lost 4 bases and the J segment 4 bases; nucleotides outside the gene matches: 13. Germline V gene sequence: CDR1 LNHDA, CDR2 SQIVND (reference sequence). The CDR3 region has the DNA TGTGCCAGTAGTAGCCCCACCCGACAGGGTGGGTACAATGAGCAGTTCTTC. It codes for CASSSPTRQGGYNEQFF.

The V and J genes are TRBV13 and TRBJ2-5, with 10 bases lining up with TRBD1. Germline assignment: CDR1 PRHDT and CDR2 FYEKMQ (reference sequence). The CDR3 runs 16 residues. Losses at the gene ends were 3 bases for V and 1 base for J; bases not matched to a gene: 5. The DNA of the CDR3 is TGTGCCAGCAGCTTCCGGGACAGGGGTTTCCAAGAGACCCAGTACTTC. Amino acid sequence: CASSFRDRGFQETQYF.

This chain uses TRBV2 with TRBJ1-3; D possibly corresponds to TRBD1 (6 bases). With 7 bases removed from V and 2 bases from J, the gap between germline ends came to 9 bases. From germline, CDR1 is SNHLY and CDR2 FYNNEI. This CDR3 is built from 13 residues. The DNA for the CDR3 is TGTGCCAGCAAAAGGGGGACTGGAAACACCATATATTTT. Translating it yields CASKRGTGNTIYF.

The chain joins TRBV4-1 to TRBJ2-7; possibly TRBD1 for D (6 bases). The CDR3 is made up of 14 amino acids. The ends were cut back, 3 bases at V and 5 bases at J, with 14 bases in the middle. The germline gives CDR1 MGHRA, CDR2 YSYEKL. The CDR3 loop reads CASSQTQGSHEQYF. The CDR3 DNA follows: TGCGCCAGCAGCCAGACACAGGGCAGCCACGAGCAGTACTTC.

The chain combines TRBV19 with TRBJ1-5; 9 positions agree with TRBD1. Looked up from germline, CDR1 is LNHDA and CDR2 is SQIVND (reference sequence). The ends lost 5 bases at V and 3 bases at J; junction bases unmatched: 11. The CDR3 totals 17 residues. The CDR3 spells CASSVIQGAEANQPQHF. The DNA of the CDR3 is TGTGCCAGTAGTGTCATACAGGGGGCTGAGGCCAATCAGCCCCAGCATTTT.

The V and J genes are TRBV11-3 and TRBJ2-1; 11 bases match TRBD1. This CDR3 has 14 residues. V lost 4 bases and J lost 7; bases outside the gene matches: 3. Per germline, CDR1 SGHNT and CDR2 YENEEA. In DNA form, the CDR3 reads TGTGCCAGCAGCTCGGACAGGGGGCTTAATGAGCAGTTCTTC. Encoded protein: CASSSDRGLNEQFF.

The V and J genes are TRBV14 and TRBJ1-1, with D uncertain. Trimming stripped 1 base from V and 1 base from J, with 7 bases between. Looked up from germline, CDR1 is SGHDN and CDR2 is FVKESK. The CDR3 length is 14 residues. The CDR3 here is CASSQAWANTEAFF. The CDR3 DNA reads TGTGCCAGCAGCCAAGCTTGGGCGAACACTGAAGCTTTCTTT.

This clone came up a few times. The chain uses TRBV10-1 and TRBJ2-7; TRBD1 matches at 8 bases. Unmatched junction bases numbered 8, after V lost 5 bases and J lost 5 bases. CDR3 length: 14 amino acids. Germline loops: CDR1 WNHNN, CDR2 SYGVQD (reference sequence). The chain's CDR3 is CASSRDRGSDEQYF. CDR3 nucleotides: TGCGCCAGCAGTAGAGACAGGGGATCGGACGAGCAGTACTTC.

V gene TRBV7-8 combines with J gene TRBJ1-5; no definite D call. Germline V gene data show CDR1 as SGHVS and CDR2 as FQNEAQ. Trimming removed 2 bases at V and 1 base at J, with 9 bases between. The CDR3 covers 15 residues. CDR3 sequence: CASSLNSPSNQPQHF. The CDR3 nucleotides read TGTGCCAGCAGCTTAAATTCTCCGAGCAATCAGCCCCAGCATTTT.